This record looks at one T cell receptor (beta chain) sequence and its context. Antigen specificity is unknown. The data were obtained in a study of early T cells in non-severe SARS-CoV-2 infection. The wider study: Chains were not paired, and sequencing was done on bulk RNA from unsorted whole blood.

Study observations and caveats: VDJdb-based matching was biased toward anti-spike CD8 responses and missed private and CD4 specificities.

CDR1 is SGHTA and CDR2 is FQGNSA in the germline V gene. This CDR3 contains 13 residues. The V gene lost 5 bases and the J gene lost 6 bases, with 11 bases spanning the gap. Each CDR3 protein gets one entry after TCRdb re-called the 5' RACE reads with MiXCR. The table records 40,000 to 45,000 distinct CDR3 sequences, more than 9% of them present only once. The sequence derives from an adult who was a healthcare worker with PCR-confirmed SARS-CoV-2 infection or an uninfected control (not recorded which). Sequencing was done on a sample of whole blood. This chain joins TRBV7-2 and TRBJ2-1; maybe TRBD1 (6 bases). This CDR3 reads CASSRTVLNEQFF. DNA for the CDR3: TGTGCCAGCAGCCGGACAGTTCTCAATGAGCAGTTCTTC.